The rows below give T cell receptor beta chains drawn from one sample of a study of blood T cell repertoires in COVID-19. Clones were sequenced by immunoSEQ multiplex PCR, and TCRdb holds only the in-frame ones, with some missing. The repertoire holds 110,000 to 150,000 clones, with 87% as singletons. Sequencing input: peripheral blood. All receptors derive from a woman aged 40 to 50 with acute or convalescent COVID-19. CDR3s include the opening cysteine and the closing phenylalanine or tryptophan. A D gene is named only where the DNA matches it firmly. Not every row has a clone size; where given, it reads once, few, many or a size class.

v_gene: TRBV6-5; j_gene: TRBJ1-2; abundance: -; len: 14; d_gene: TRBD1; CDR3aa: CASSYSDRAGGYTF; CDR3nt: TGTGCCAGCAGTTACTCCGACAGGGCTGGGGGCTACACCTTC
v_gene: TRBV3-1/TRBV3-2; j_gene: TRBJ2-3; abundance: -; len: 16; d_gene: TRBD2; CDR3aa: CASSQDPGGLGDTQYF; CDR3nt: TGTGCCAGCAGCCAAGACCCCGGGGGGTTAGGAGATACGCAGTATTTT
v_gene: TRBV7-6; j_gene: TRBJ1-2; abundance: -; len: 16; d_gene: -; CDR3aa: CASSPRDMGANYGYTF; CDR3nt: TGTGCCAGCAGCCCCCGGGACATGGGAGCTAACTATGGCTACACCTTC
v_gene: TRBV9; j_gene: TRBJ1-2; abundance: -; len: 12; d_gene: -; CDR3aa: CASSPARGGYTF; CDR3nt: TGTGCCAGCAGCCCAGCTCGGGGTGGCTACACCTTC
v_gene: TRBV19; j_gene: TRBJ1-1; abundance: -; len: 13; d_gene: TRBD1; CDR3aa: CASHRGRGTEAFF; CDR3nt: TGTGCCAGCCACAGGGGCCGGGGCACTGAAGCTTTCTTT
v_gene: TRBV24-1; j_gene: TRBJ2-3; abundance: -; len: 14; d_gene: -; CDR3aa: CATSEVADPDTQYF; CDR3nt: TGTGCCACCAGTGAGGTAGCGGATCCAGATACGCAGTATTTT
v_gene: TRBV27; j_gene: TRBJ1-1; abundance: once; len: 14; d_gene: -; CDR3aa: CASSLDREGTEAFF; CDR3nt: TGTGCCAGCAGTTTAGACCGAGAGGGCACTGAAGCTTTCTTT
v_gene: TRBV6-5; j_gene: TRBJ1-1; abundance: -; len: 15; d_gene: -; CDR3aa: CASSSPQVGDTEAFF; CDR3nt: TGTGCCAGCAGTTCCCCACAGGTTGGGGACACTGAAGCTTTCTTT
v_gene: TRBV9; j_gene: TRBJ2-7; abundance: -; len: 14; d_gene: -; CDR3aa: CASSADRRVYEQYF; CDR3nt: TGTGCCAGCAGCGCCGACCGGAGGGTCTACGAGCAGTACTTC
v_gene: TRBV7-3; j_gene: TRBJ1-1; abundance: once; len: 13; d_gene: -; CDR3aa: CASSRRPGTEAFF; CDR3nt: TGTGCCAGCAGCCGGAGACCGGGGACTGAAGCTTTCTTT
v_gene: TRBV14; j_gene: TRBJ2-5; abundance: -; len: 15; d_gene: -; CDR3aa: CASSQGRWVQETQYF; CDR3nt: TGTGCCAGCAGCCAAGGCAGGTGGGTCCAAGAGACCCAGTACTTC
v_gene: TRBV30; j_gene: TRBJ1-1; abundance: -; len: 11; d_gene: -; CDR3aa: CASRQNTEAFF; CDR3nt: TGTGCCTCCCGACAGAACACTGAAGCTTTCTTT